Sequencing of this T cell receptor (beta chain) was carried out in a study of neurological immune-mediated disorders. Study in general: The approximately 34 multiple sclerosis patients comprised approximately 30 that were relapsing-remitting and 3 that were secondary progressive.

This clonotype was recorded many times. Germline assignment: CDR1 LGHDT and CDR2 YNNKEL (reference sequence). The CDR3 loop spans 13 amino acids. Deletions cut 2 bases from V and 5 bases from J, with 9 bases between. A single record per CDR3 protein comes from TCRdb applying MiXCR to the 5' RACE reads. The repertoire holds tens of thousands of distinct CDR3 sequences, with roughly 3.5% as singletons. The receptor was isolated from a woman between 45 and 65 years old with multiple sclerosis. Sequences were obtained from PBMCs. The chain combines TRBV3-1 with TRBJ1-1, with unresolved D. The CDR3 reads CASSQFLSTEAFF. The CDR3 nucleotides read TGTGCCAGCAGCCAATTCTTATCGACTGAAGCTTTCTTT.